This T cell receptor (beta chain) appears in the sequencing data of a study of Graves' ophthalmopathy and Graves' hyperthyroidism. Overall study findings and caveats: Detected in blood as well were most expanded thyroid clonotypes with frequency above 0.001.

CDR3 length: 12 amino acids. V was clipped by 0 bases and J by 10 bases, with 9 bases between them. Per the germline V gene, CDR1 is ENHRY and CDR2 is SYGVKD. Amplification of TCR beta CDR3 regions used RNA transcripts. First-round RT-PCR relied on HTBI primers, and a second-round multiplex PCR came next. Via MiXCR, TCRdb re-called the multiplex PCR reads, giving one row per CDR3 protein. The data contain 230,000 or so distinct CDR3 sequences, roughly 50% of them singletons. The diagnosis was founded upon clinical symptoms, serum thyroxine, TRAb, thyroid ultrasound and orbital computed tomography. This clonotype was counted many times. Its antigen is not identified.

Sequenced: peripheral blood. The TCR comes from an adult man with Graves' ophthalmopathy. The V gene is TRBV10-3, the J gene TRBJ1-1; TRBD1 is a possible D gene (5 bases). CDR3 nucleotide sequence: TGTGCCATCAGTGAGTCACCTGGGGGAGCTTTCTTT. Residues: CAISESPGGAFF.